The 14 T cell receptor beta chains listed next were all sequenced from one sample in a study of shared clonotypes between healthy human individuals. The data were produced by immunoSEQ multiplex PCR, yet TCRdb's version contains in-frame clones alone and is incomplete. The sample shows about 2.3 million clones, 85% to 95% of them seen only once. The sequencing sample was made of naive CD4+ T cells from PBMCs. This sample's subset: CD45RA+ positively selected. All receptors come from a man aged 18 to 29 in good health. Some clones in this sample may be carry-over from other donors' samples.

The rearrangement links TRBV19 to TRBJ2-1; D is unresolved. This CDR3 comprises 14 residues. V lost 7 bases and J 4 bases, leaving 14 bases between the germline ends. Germline CDR1 is LNHDA and CDR2 is SQIVND (reference sequence). The CDR3 DNA reads TGTGCCAGTAAGGGCGGAAAATTTTACAATGAGCAGTTCTTC. Translated, it gives CASKGGKFYNEQFF. The variable domain in full, completed from reference TRBV19 and TRBJ2-1, reads DGGITQSPKYLFRKEGQNVTLSCEQNLNHDAMYWYRQDPGQGLRLIYYSQIVNDFQKGDIAEGYSVSREKKESFPLTVTSAQKNPTAFYLCASKGGKFYNEQFFGPGTRLTVL.

This rearrangement joins TRBV2 to TRBJ2-3; 11 bases map to TRBD1. This CDR3 has 15 amino acids. Germline V gene data show CDR1 as SNHLY and CDR2 as FYNNEI. The V and J ends lost 6 bases and 2 bases, in that order; junction bases with no gene match: 4. CDR3 nucleotides: TGTGCCAGCAGGGACAGGGGGCGGGTCACAGATACGCAGTATTTT. Amino acids: CASRDRGRVTDTQYF.

The V and J genes are TRBV28 and TRBJ1-3, with D tentatively TRBD1 (5 bases). Trimming took off 3 bases at V and 4 bases at J, with 13 bases between the two ends. Germline V gives CDR1 MDHEN, CDR2 SYDVKM. CDR3 length equals 15 residues. CDR3 nucleotides: TGTGCCAGCAGTTTTTATACCCGGGGGGGAAACACCATATATTTT. Protein sequence: CASSFYTRGGNTIYF.

This chain connects TRBV7-9 to TRBJ2-3; D unresolved. CDR1 SEHNR and CDR2 FQNEAQ come from the germline V gene (reference sequence). This CDR3 has 15 amino acids. V lost 5 bases and J 4 bases, leaving 16 bases between the germline ends. The CDR3 is CASSAQGRAADTQYF. The CDR3 region has the DNA TGTGCCAGCAGCGCCCAAGGCCGGGCCGCAGATACGCAGTATTTT.

The J gene is TRBJ2-3, the V gene TRBV5-4; possibly TRBD2 for D (7 bases). Trimming took off 4 bases at V and 3 bases at J, with 18 bases between the two ends. Per germline, CDR1 SGHNT and CDR2 YYREEE (reference sequence). The CDR3 runs to 16 residues. The CDR3 reads CASSGEGRGGTDTQYF. The DNA of the CDR3 is TGTGCCAGCAGCGGGGAGGGCAGGGGCGGGACAGATACGCAGTATTTT.

This chain connects TRBV28 to TRBJ1-4; 7 bases agree with TRBD1. The germline V gene encodes CDR1 MDHEN and CDR2 SYDVKM. V dropped 10 bases and J dropped 5; count of bases not matched to a gene: 13. The CDR3 contains 15 residues. The CDR3 loop reads CATTGTAGYNEKLFF. The CDR3 nucleotides are TGTGCCACTACCGGGACAGCAGGATACAATGAAAAACTGTTTTTT.

This clone was recorded only once. The chain carries TRBV15 and TRBJ1-4; D is ambiguous. The CDR3 runs to 15 residues. Germline values: CDR1 LNHNV, CDR2 YYDKDF (reference sequence). The V and J ends lost 0 bases and 5 bases respectively, with 10 bases between them. For the CDR3, the DNA is TGTGCCACCAGCAGAGATAGAGGCTCGAATGAAAAACTGTTTTTT. Protein sequence: CATSRDRGSNEKLFF.

This chain connects TRBV4-1 to TRBJ2-2; 9 bases are shared with TRBD1. There are 16 residues in the CDR3. Germline V gene lookup returns CDR1 MGHRA and CDR2 YSYEKL. After removal of 4 bases from V and 4 bases from J, the junction contained 7 bases not matched to a gene. CDR3 loop: CASSRPGQGLTGELFF. DNA of the CDR3: TGCGCCAGCAGCCGTCCGGGACAGGGACTCACCGGGGAGCTGTTTTTT.

CDR3 residues: CAWRKGASYEQYF. In nucleotides, the CDR3 is TGTGCCTGGAGAAAAGGGGCCTCCTACGAGCAGTACTTC. This rearrangement joins TRBV30 to TRBJ2-7, with a tentative D call TRBD1 (5 bases). The CDR3 covers 13 residues. The germline CDR1 and CDR2 sequences are GTSNPN and SVGIG (reference sequence). The V end lost 3 bases, the J end lost 0 bases, and 9 bases lay between the germline ends.

This chain uses TRBV10-3 with TRBJ1-5, with no clear D. The CDR3 runs 12 residues. V shed 7 bases and J shed 2 bases, with 6 bases lying between them. Germline V gene lookup returns CDR1 ENHRY and CDR2 SYGVKD. The CDR3 loop reads CAIKNGNQPQHF. CDR3 nucleotides: TGTGCCATCAAGAACGGCAATCAGCCCCAGCATTTT.

The J gene is TRBJ1-2, the V gene TRBV20-1; no reliable D call. Germline V gene lookup returns CDR1 DFQATT and CDR2 SNEGSKA (reference sequence). The CDR3 is 11 amino acids. The V end was cut by 4 bases, the J end by 5 bases, with 8 bases between. CDR3 loop: CSANWLYGYTF. For the CDR3, the DNA is TGCAGTGCTAACTGGCTTTATGGCTACACCTTC.

The rearrangement links TRBV4-3 to TRBJ2-1; D is possibly TRBD2 (6 bases). CDR1 and CDR2 from the germline V gene are LGHNA and YSLEER. This CDR3 spans 22 amino acids. Trimming removed 1 base at V and 0 bases at J, with 28 bases between. The CDR3: CASSQAPPTRGGQVGSYNEQFF. DNA for the CDR3: TGCGCCAGCAGCCAAGCTCCTCCGACTAGAGGTGGGCAGGTGGGCTCCTACAATGAGCAGTTCTTC.

On this clone: Other nucleotide sequences from this sample produce the same CDR3. The chain is built from TRBV6-5 and TRBJ2-7; D is possibly TRBD2 (6 bases). The germline CDR1 and CDR2 sequences are MNHEY and SVGAGI. The ends were cut back, 4 bases at V and 2 bases at J, with 6 bases in the middle. CDR3 length equals 12 residues. CDR3 nucleotides: TGTGCCAGCAGTTCTAGCGCCTACGAGCAGTACTTC. It is translated as CASSSSAYEQYF.

A single count supports this clone. This sequence joins TRBV10-2 and TRBJ2-3; D remains ambiguous. V lost 2 bases, J lost 4 bases, and 16 bases lay in between. The CDR3 totals 16 residues. The V gene's germline CDR1 is WSHSY and CDR2 SAAADI. CDR3 loop: CASSEGTQSIPDTQYF. In DNA, the CDR3 is TGCGCCAGCAGTGAGGGTACACAGAGTATCCCAGATACGCAGTATTTT.